A single sample is the source of the 9 T cell receptor beta chains below, sequenced in a study of brain T cells in children with intractable seizures. Profiled with immunoSEQ multiplex PCR; TCRdb holds only in-frame clones, not every one. The sample has tens of thousands of clones; approximately 94% are singletons. The sample in question was peripheral blood, obtained at surgery. All receptors derive from a boy younger than two with tuberous sclerosis and intractable seizures.

The J gene is TRBJ2-7, the V gene TRBV3-1 (or the pseudogene TRBV3-2); D unclear. CDR1 LGHDT and CDR2 YNNKEL come from the germline V gene (reference sequence). Deletions cut 2 bases from V and 2 bases from J, with 7 bases between. CDR3 length: 13 residues. CDR3 DNA sequence: TGTGCCAGCAGCCAAACCAAGACCTACGAGCAGTACTTC. The encoded protein is CASSQTKTYEQYF.

The chain combines TRBV6-5 with TRBJ1-4, with 7 bases lining up with TRBD1. This CDR3 spans 16 amino acids. The trim removed 0 bases at V and 4 bases at J, leaving 5 bases unmatched. Germline V gives CDR1 MNHEY, CDR2 SVGAGI. The CDR3 spells CASSYSSGTVNEKLFF. In DNA, the CDR3 is TGTGCCAGCAGTTACTCGAGCGGGACAGTTAATGAAAAACTGTTTTTT.

The chain carries TRBV11-3 and TRBJ1-3, with TRBD1 as a possible D gene (5 bases). The ends were cut back, 4 bases at V and 4 bases at J, with 14 bases in the middle. Germline V gives CDR1 SGHNT, CDR2 YENEEA. The CDR3 is 15 amino acids. CDR3 bases: TGTGCCAGCAGCTCCGGCGGGGGTGGAGGAAACACCATATATTTT. Protein product: CASSSGGGGGNTIYF.

The chain has TRBV6-2 or TRBV6-3 and TRBJ1-1; the D is unclear. Trimming shortened V by 2 bases and J by 2 bases, and 12 bases separated the two germline ends. Germline V gene data show CDR1 as MNHEY and CDR2 as SVGEGT. The CDR3 totals 15 residues. CDR3 nucleotide sequence: TGTGCCAGCAGTTACGCCCTATGGGATAACACTGAAGCTTTCTTT. This codes for CASSYALWDNTEAFF.

This clone was found a few times. This chain connects TRBV6-6 to TRBJ1-5; TRBD1 matches at 7 bases. This CDR3 region has 13 residues. Trimming removed 5 bases from V and 5 bases from J; junction bases left unmatched: 3. CDR1 and CDR2 from the germline V gene are MNHNY and SVGAGI (reference sequence). This chain's CDR3 is CASSQGGDQPQHF. DNA for the CDR3: TGTGCCAGCAGTCAGGGGGGAGATCAGCCCCAGCATTTT.

This chain uses TRBV15 with TRBJ2-7; D is ambiguous. Trimming removed 4 bases at V and 0 bases at J, with 16 bases between. The CDR3 runs 16 residues. Germline V gene data show CDR1 as LNHNV and CDR2 as YYDKDF (reference sequence). The CDR3 region is CATSKATNSGSYEQYF. The DNA for the CDR3 is TGTGCCACCAGCAAAGCGACAAACAGTGGCTCCTACGAGCAGTACTTC.

In nucleotides, the CDR3 is TGTGCCAGTAGTACAGTCGGGTTACGCCTCTCTGGAAACACCATATATTTT. Encoded protein: CASSTVGLRLSGNTIYF. The chain is built from TRBV19 and TRBJ1-3; D is unclear. Trimming shortened V by 4 bases and J by 0 bases, and 16 bases separated the two germline ends. There are 17 residues in the CDR3. Per germline, CDR1 LNHDA and CDR2 SQIVND (reference sequence).

The J gene is TRBJ2-5, the V gene TRBV5-1; no reliable D call. This CDR3 has 12 amino acids. V was cut by 2 bases and J by 1 base, with 3 bases left in between. In germline, CDR1 is SGHRS, CDR2 YFSETQ. The CDR3 protein is CASSFGQETQYF. The CDR3 DNA sequence: TGCGCCAGCAGCTTCGGCCAAGAGACCCAGTACTTC.

The count of this clone is one. V usage is TRBV11-2 and J usage is TRBJ1-1; perhaps TRBD1 as D (5 bases). Deletions cut 4 bases from V and 3 bases from J, with 9 bases between. This CDR3 spans 13 amino acids. Germline assignment: CDR1 SGHAT and CDR2 FQNNGV. This CDR3 reads CASSSDSYTEAFF. The CDR3 DNA follows: TGTGCCAGCAGCTCTGACAGCTACACTGAAGCTTTCTTT.